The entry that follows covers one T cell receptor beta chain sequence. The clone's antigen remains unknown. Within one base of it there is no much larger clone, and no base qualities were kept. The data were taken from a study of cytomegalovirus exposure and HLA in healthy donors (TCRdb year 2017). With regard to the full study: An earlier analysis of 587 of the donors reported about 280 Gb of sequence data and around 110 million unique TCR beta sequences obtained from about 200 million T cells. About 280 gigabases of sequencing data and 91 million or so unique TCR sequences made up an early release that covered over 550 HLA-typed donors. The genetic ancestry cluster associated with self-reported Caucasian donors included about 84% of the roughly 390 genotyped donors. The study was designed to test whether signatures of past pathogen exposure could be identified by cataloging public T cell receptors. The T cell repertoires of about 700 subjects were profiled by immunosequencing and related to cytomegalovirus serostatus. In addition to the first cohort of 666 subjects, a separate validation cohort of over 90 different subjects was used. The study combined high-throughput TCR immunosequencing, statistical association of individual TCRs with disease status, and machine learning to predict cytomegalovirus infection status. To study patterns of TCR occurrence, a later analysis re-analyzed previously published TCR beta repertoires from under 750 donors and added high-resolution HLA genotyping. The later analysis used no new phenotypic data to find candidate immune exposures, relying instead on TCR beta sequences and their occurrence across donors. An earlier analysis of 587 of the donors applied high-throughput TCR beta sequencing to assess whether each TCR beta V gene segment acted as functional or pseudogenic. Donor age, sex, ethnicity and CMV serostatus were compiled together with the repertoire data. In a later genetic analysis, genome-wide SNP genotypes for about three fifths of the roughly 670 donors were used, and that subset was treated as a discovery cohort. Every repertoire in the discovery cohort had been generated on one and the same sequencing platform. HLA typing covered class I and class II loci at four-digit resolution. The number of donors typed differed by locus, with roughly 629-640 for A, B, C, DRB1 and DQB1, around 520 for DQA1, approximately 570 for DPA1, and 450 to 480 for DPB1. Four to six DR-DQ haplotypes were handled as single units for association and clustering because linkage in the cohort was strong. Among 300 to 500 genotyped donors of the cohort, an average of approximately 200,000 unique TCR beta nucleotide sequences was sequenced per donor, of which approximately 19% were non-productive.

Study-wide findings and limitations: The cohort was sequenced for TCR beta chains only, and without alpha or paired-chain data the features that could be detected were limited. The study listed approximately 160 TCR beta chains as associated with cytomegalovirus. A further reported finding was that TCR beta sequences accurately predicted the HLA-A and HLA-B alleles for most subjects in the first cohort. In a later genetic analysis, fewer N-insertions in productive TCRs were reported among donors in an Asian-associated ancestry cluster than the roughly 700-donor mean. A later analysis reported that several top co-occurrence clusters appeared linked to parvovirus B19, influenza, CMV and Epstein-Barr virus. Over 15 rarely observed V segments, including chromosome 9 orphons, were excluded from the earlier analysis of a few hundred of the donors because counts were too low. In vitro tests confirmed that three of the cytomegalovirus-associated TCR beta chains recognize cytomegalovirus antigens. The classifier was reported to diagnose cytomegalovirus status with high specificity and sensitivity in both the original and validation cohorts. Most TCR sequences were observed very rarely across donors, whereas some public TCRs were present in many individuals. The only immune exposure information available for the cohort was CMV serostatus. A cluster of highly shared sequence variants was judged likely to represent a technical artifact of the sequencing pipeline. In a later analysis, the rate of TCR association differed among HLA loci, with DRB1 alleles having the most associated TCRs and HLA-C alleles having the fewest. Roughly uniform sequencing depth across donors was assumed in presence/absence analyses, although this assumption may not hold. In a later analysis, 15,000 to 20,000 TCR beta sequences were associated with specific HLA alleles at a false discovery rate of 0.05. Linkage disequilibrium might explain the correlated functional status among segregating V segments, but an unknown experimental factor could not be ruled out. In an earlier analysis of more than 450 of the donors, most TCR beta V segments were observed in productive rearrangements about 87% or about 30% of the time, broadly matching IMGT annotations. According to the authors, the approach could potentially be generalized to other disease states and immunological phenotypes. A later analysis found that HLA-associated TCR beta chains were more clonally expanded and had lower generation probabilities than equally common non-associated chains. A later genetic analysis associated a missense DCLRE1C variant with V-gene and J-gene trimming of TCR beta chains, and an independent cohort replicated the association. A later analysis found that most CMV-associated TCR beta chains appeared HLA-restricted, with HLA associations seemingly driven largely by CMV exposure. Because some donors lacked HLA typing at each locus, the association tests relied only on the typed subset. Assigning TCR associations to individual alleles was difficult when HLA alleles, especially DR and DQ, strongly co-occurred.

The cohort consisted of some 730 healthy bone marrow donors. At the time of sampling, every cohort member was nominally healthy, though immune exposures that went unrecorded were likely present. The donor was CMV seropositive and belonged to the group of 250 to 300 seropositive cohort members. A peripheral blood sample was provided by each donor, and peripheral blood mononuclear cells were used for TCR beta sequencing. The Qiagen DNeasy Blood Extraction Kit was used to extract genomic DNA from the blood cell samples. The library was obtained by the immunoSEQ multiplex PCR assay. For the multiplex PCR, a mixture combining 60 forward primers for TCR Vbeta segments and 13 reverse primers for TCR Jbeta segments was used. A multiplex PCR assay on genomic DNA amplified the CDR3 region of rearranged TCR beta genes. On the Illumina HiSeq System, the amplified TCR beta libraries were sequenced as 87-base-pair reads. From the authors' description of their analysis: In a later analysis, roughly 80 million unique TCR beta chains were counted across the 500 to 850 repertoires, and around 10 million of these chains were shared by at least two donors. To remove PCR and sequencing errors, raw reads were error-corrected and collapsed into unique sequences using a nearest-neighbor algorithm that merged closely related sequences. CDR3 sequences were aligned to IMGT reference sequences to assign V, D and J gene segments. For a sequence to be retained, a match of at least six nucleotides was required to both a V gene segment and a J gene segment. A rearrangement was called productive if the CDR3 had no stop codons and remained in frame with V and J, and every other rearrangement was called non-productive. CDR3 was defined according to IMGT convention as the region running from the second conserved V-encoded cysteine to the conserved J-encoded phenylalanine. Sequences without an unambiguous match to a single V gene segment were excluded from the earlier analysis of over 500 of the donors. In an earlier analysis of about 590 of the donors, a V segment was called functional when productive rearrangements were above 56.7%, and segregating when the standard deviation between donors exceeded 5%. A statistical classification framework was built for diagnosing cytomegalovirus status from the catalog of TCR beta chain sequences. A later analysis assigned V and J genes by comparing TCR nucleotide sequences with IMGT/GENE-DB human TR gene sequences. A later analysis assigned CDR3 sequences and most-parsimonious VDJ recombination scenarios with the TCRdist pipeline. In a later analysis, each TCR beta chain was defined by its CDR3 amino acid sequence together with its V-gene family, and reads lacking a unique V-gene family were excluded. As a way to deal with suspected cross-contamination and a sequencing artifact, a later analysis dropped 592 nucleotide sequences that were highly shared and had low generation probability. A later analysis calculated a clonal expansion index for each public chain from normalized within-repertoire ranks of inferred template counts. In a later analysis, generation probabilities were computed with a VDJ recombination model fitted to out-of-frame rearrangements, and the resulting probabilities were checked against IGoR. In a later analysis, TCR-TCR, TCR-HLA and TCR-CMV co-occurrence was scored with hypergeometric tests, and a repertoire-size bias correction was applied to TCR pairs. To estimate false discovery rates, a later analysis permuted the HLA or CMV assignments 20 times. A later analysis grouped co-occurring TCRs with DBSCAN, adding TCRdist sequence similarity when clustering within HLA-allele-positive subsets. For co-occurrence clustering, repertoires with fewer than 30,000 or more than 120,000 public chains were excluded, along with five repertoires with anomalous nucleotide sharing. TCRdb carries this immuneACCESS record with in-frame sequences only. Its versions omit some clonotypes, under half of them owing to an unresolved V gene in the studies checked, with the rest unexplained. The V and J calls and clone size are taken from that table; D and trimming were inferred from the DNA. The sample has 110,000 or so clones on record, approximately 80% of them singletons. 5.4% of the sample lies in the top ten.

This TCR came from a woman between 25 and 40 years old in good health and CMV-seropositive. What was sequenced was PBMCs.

This receptor carries the CDR3 CASSLTELNYGYTF. The DNA sequence is given as TGTGCCAGCAGCTTGACAGAGCTTAACTATGGCTACACCTTC. The sequence joins TRBV5-8 to TRBJ1-2, with no confidently assigned D gene. Measured from the cysteine to the phenylalanine, the CDR3 is 14 residues long. CDR3 DNA is the only sequence kept; it has 42 bases, read in frame from the first base. V gives up 1 base and J gives up 1 base, and the segment between their germline ends measures 8 bases. CDR1 and CDR2 are read off the germline V gene as SGHTS and YDEGEE.